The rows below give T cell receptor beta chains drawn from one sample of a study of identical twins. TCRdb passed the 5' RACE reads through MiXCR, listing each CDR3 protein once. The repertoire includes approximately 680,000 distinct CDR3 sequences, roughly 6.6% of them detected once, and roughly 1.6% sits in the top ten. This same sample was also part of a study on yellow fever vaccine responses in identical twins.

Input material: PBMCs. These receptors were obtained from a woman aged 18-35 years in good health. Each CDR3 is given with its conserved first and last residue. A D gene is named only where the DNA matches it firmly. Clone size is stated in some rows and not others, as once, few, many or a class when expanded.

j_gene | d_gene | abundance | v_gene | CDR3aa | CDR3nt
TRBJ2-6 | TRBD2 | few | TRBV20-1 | CSAVPPGGVSGANVLTF | TGCAGTGCGGTACCTCCCGGGGGGGTCTCTGGGGCCAACGTCCTGACTTTC
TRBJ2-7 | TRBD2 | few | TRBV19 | CASSRSSGEVYEQYF | TGTGCCAGTAGTAGGTCTAGCGGAGAAGTCTACGAGCAGTACTTC
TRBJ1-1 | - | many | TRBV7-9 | CASSPRNTEAFF | TGTGCCAGCAGCCCGCGGAACACTGAAGCTTTCTTT
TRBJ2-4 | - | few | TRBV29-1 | CSVGHGPNIQYF | TGCAGCGTTGGACACGGTCCAAACATTCAGTACTTC
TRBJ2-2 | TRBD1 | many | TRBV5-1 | CASSSTGANTGELFF | TGCGCCAGCAGCTCAACAGGGGCGAACACCGGGGAGCTGTTTTTT
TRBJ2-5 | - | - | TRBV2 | CASNYQTSRVETQYF | TGTGCCAGCAATTATCAAACTAGTCGGGTGGAGACCCAGTACTTC
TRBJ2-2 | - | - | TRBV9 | CASSTRTANTGELFF | TGTGCCAGCAGCACCCGGACGGCGAACACCGGGGAGCTGTTTTTT
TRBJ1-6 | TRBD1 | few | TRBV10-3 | CASQAGTANSPLHF | TGTGCCTCCCAGGCCGGGACAGCAAATTCACCCCTCCACTTT
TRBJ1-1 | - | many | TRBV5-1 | CASSSNVGNTEAFF | TGCGCCAGCAGCTCCAACGTTGGGAACACTGAAGCTTTCTTT
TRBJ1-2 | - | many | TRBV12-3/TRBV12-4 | CASSPNWALNGYTF | TGTGCCAGCAGTCCCAATTGGGCACTCAATGGCTACACCTTC
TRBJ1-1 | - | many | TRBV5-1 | CASSLELQGSNTEAFF | TGCGCCAGCAGCTTGGAGCTCCAGGGGTCGAACACTGAAGCTTTCTTT
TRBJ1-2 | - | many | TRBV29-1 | CSVAQGSGYGYTF | TGCAGCGTAGCACAGGGATCGGGCTATGGCTACACCTTC
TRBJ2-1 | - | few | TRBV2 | CASSVTVYNEQFF | TGTGCCAGCAGCGTTACAGTGTACAATGAGCAGTTCTTC
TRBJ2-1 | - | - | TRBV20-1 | CSASSQTYNEQFF | TGCAGTGCTAGTTCCCAAACCTACAATGAGCAGTTCTTC
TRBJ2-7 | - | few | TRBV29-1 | CSVDNGEQYF | TGCAGCGTGGATAACGGCGAGCAGTACTTC
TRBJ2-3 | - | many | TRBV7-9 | CASELSYGTDTQYF | TGTGCCAGCGAACTATCCTACGGCACAGATACGCAGTATTTT
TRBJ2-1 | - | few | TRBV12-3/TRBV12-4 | CASSSYPGYNEQFF | TGTGCCAGCAGTTCCTACCCGGGATACAATGAGCAGTTCTTC
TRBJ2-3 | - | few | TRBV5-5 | CASSLGFSAGDTQYF | TGTGCCAGCAGCTTAGGCTTTTCCGCAGGAGATACGCAGTATTTT
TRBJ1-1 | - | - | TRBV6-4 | CASSEGQGAAEAFF | TGTGCCAGCAGTGAGGGGCAGGGTGCCGCTGAAGCTTTCTTT
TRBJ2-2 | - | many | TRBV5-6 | CASSPTPSSTGELFF | TGTGCCAGCAGCCCGACCCCTTCTTCCACCGGGGAGCTGTTTTTT
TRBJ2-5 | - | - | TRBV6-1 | CASARAYQETQYF | TGTGCCAGCGCCAGGGCGTACCAAGAGACCCAGTACTTC
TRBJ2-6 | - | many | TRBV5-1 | CASSAGDITGANVLTF | TGCGCCAGCAGTGCAGGGGATATCACTGGGGCCAACGTCCTGACTTTC
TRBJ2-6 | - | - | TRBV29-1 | CSVRQGSSGANVLTF | TGCAGCGTTCGGCAGGGCAGCTCTGGGGCCAACGTCCTGACTTTC
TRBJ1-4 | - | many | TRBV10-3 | CAISAAQSEKLFF | TGTGCCATCAGTGCGGCGCAGAGTGAAAAACTGTTTTTT
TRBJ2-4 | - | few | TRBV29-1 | CSVEVIGGNIQYF | TGCAGCGTCGAAGTAATAGGGGGTAACATTCAGTACTTC
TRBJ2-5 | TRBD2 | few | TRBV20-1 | CSAKGLAGDQETQYF | TGCAGTGCAAAGGGACTAGCGGGGGATCAAGAGACCCAGTACTTC
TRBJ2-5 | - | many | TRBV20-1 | CSARVYEAQYF | TGCAGTGCTAGAGTTTATGAGGCCCAGTACTTC
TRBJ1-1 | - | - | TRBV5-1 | CASRHGEHDDEAFF | TGCGCCAGCAGACACGGGGAACACGACGATGAAGCTTTCTTT
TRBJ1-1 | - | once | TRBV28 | CASTWEAHTEAFF | TGTGCCAGCACCTGGGAGGCTCACACTGAAGCTTTCTTT
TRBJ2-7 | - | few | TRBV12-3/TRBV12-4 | CASSDPGTARYF | TGTGCCAGCAGCGACCCCGGGACCGCCCGGTACTTC
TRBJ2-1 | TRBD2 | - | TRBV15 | CATSREAGLAPRVFF | TGTGCCACCAGCAGAGAAGCGGGACTAGCGCCCCGAGTGTTCTTC
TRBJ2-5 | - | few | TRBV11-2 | CASSWGRNQETQYF | TGTGCCAGCAGCTGGGGACGGAACCAAGAGACCCAGTACTTC
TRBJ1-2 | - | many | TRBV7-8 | CASSLVSDTIYGYTF | TGTGCCAGCAGCTTAGTGTCTGACACAATCTATGGCTACACCTTC